The rows below give T cell receptor beta chains drawn from one sample of a study of blood T cell repertoires in COVID-19. Sequencing used immunoSEQ multiplex PCR; TCRdb keeps in-frame clones, though not all of them. This table holds 60,000 to 75,000 clones, 65% to 85% found once. The sample taken for sequencing was PBMCs or T cells enriched from blood (not recorded which). Every receptor here comes from a woman in her sixties or seventies who had been exposed to COVID-19. The CDR3 runs from the conserved cysteine through the conserved F or W. A D gene is named only where the DNA matches it firmly. For some rows the clone size is stated as once, few or many, or as a class when expanded; others skip it.

v_gene,abundance,d_gene,j_gene,CDR3aa,CDR3nt
TRBV27,once,TRBD1,TRBJ1-1,CASSLDRGTEAFF,TGTGCCAGCAGTTTAGACAGGGGAACTGAAGCTTTCTTT
TRBV7-8,NA,TRBD2,TRBJ2-5,CASSLSGKETQYF,TGTGCCAGCAGCTTAAGCGGGAAAGAGACCCAGTACTTC
TRBV7-2,NA,TRBD1,TRBJ1-3,CASSFTGTGSFGNTIYF,TGTGCCAGCAGCTTTACCGGGACAGGGTCGTTCGGAAACACCATATATTTT
TRBV9,NA,TRBD2,TRBJ2-1,CASSLGLGDEQFF,TGTGCCAGCAGTCTCGGACTAGGCGATGAGCAGTTCTTC
TRBV5-1,many,NA,TRBJ1-6,CASSLSSVKSSYNSPLHF,TGCGCCAGCAGCTTGTCATCAGTGAAAAGCTCCTATAATTCACCCCTCCACTTT
TRBV28,NA,NA,TRBJ1-5,CASSQYPLRTDGNQPQHF,TGTGCCAGCAGTCAATACCCCTTGAGGACAGACGGCAATCAGCCCCAGCATTTT
TRBV28,NA,NA,TRBJ1-6,CASSHRRGSYNSPLHF,TGTGCCAGCAGTCACAGGCGGGGGTCCTATAATTCACCCCTCCACTTT
TRBV2,NA,TRBD1,TRBJ1-2,CASSTLPGQGGYTF,TGTGCCAGCAGTACACTCCCGGGACAGGGGGGCTACACCTTC
TRBV21-1,NA,NA,TRBJ1-1,CASSRGGGTETEAFF,TGTGCCAGCAGCAGAGGGGGGGGAACCGAAACTGAAGCTTTCTTT
TRBV5-4,NA,TRBD1,TRBJ2-7,CASSAWDSVQYF,TGTGCCAGCAGCGCATGGGACAGCGTTCAGTACTTC
TRBV28,NA,TRBD1,TRBJ1-5,CASSGTGSKPQHF,TGTGCCAGCAGTGGGACAGGGTCGAAGCCCCAGCATTTT
TRBV7-9,once,NA,TRBJ2-1,CASSTHEYNEQFF,TGTGCCAGCAGCACACATGAATACAATGAGCAGTTCTTC
TRBV29-1,NA,NA,TRBJ1-2,CSVSQNYGYTF,TGCAGCGTTTCACAGAACTATGGCTACACCTTC
TRBV28,NA,TRBD1,TRBJ1-2,CASSLQGQGHYGYTF,TGTGCCAGCAGTTTACAAGGACAGGGACATTATGGCTACACCTTC
TRBV4-3,few,NA,TRBJ1-5,CASSPRESNQPQHF,TGCGCCAGCAGCCCCCGGGAGAGCAATCAGCCCCAGCATTTT
TRBV9,NA,TRBD1,TRBJ2-7,CASSVGQGTDEQYF,TGTGCCAGCAGCGTAGGACAGGGTACCGACGAGCAGTACTTC
TRBV7-9,NA,TRBD1,TRBJ1-1,CASSSNNRGTEAFF,TGTGCCAGCAGCTCGAACAACAGGGGCACTGAAGCTTTCTTT
TRBV28,many,TRBD2,TRBJ2-2,CASKVAGPSGELFF,TGTGCCTCAAAGGTAGCGGGACCGTCCGGGGAGCTGTTTTTT
TRBV7-2,NA,NA,TRBJ1-6,CASSLQAGENSPLHF,TGTGCCAGCAGCTTACAGGCAGGGGAGAATTCACCCCTCCACTTT
TRBV7-2,NA,NA,TRBJ1-5,CASSLGIGGGNQPQHF,TGTGCCAGCAGCTTGGGCATCGGGGGTGGCAATCAGCCCCAGCATTTT
TRBV7-9,NA,TRBD1,TRBJ2-2,CAGQGFRNGELFF,TGTGCCGGACAGGGTTTTCGCAACGGGGAGCTGTTTTTT
TRBV11-2,NA,NA,TRBJ1-1,CASSLGTGLRNTEAFF,TGTGCCAGCAGCTTGGGGACGGGACTCAGGAACACTGAAGCTTTCTTT
TRBV6-5,once,NA,TRBJ2-1,CASSNEGREQFF,TGTGCCAGCAGCAATGAGGGTAGGGAGCAGTTCTTC
TRBV5-4,NA,NA,TRBJ1-6,CASSSGTLLNSPLHF,TGTGCCAGCAGCTCCGGGACATTACTAAATTCACCCCTCCACTTT
TRBV9,many,NA,TRBJ2-1,CASSATPGPHEQFF,TGTGCCAGCAGCGCCACCCCTGGGCCCCACGAGCAGTTCTTC
TRBV28,NA,NA,TRBJ1-1,CASSPPTGPYTNTEAFF,TGTGCCAGCAGTCCCCCTACAGGGCCATACACCAACACTGAAGCTTTCTTT
TRBV7-9,NA,TRBD1,TRBJ2-5,CASSLETGVGETQYF,TGTGCCAGCAGCCTGGAGACAGGGGTTGGGGAGACCCAGTACTTC
TRBV27,NA,TRBD2,TRBJ2-1,CASSLEAGVYYNEQFF,TGTGCCAGCAGTTTAGAAGCGGGAGTGTACTACAATGAGCAGTTCTTC
TRBV5-4,NA,TRBD1,TRBJ2-2,CASSPPRTGNTGELFF,TGTGCCAGCAGCCCACCCCGGACAGGGAACACCGGGGAGCTGTTTTTT
TRBV28,few,TRBD1,TRBJ2-2,CASSLVGQGIGGELFF,TGTGCCAGCAGTTTAGTGGGACAGGGAATTGGCGGGGAGCTGTTTTTT
TRBV5-1,NA,TRBD1,TRBJ1-2,CASSLTGGNYGYTF,TGCGCCAGCAGCTTGACAGGGGGCAACTATGGCTACACCTTC
TRBV18,NA,NA,TRBJ2-3,CASSPLAPGTDTQYF,TGTGCCAGCTCACCACTAGCGCCGGGCACAGATACGCAGTATTTT
TRBV6-1,few,NA,TRBJ2-7,CASSERTRPHEQYF,TGTGCCAGCAGTGAAAGAACTCGCCCACACGAGCAGTACTTC
TRBV19,NA,NA,TRBJ2-5,CASSPRVSYQETQYF,TGTGCCAGTTCCCCCCGTGTGAGTTATCAAGAGACCCAGTACTTC
TRBV18,once,TRBD2,TRBJ2-7,CASSPSGSSYEQYF,TGTGCCAGCTCACCGAGCGGGAGTTCCTACGAGCAGTACTTC
TRBV2,NA,NA,TRBJ2-3,CASRPTGLSSTDTQYF,TGTGCCAGCAGGCCCACAGGACTATCTAGCACAGATACGCAGTATTTT
TRBV30,NA,NA,TRBJ2-3,CAWTTRADTQYF,TGTGCCTGGACTACTAGGGCAGATACGCAGTATTTT
TRBV29-1,NA,TRBD1,TRBJ1-4,CSVDLIQGAGEKLFF,TGCAGCGTTGATCTTATACAGGGGGCAGGTGAAAAACTGTTTTTT
TRBV28,NA,NA,TRBJ1-2,CASRWQGGNYGYTF,TGTGCCAGCAGGTGGCAGGGAGGGAACTATGGCTACACCTTC
TRBV7-2,NA,NA,TRBJ2-5,CASSLRGQETQYF,TGTGCCAGCAGCTTACGCGGACAAGAGACCCAGTACTTC
TRBV14,NA,NA,TRBJ2-4,CASSQWAKNIQYF,TGTGCCAGCAGCCAATGGGCAAAAAACATTCAGTACTTC
TRBV6-2/TRBV6-3,NA,TRBD1,TRBJ2-7,CASSPGTGLSYEQYF,TGTGCCAGCAGCCCCGGGACAGGGCTCTCCTACGAGCAGTACTTC
TRBV3-1/TRBV3-2,few,NA,TRBJ1-1,CASSRAQGMNTEAFF,TGTGCCAGCAGCCGAGCTCAGGGTATGAACACTGAAGCTTTCTTT
TRBV19,NA,NA,TRBJ1-1,CASRRADGGTNTEAFF,TGTGCCAGTAGGAGGGCGGACGGAGGGACGAACACTGAAGCTTTCTTT
TRBV10-1,NA,TRBD1,TRBJ1-6,CASSPGQGNSPLHF,TGCGCCAGCAGTCCGGGACAGGGGAATTCACCCCTCCACTTT
TRBV19,NA,NA,TRBJ1-2,CASSIDLRAGYTF,TGTGCCAGTAGTATAGATCTACGCGCTGGCTACACCTTC
TRBV10-3,NA,NA,TRBJ1-2,CAISHRESVNYGYTF,TGTGCCATCAGTCACAGGGAATCCGTTAACTATGGCTACACCTTC
TRBV30,NA,NA,TRBJ2-6,CAWRLGLGGANVLTF,TGTGCCTGGAGGTTGGGTCTAGGTGGGGCCAACGTCCTGACTTTC
TRBV6-5,once,NA,TRBJ1-1,CASSLFSANTEAFF,TGTGCCAGCAGTCTGTTCAGCGCGAACACTGAAGCTTTCTTT
TRBV28,NA,NA,TRBJ1-2,CASSSPSYGYTF,TGTGCCAGCAGCTCCCCCTCCTATGGCTACACCTTC
TRBV5-5,NA,NA,TRBJ2-2,CASSPHLPGELFF,TGTGCCAGCAGCCCCCACTTACCCGGGGAGCTGTTTTTT
TRBV7-2,once,NA,TRBJ1-5,CASSLGPGQPQHF,TGTGCCAGCAGCTTAGGTCCCGGGCAGCCCCAGCATTTT
TRBV7-2,NA,NA,TRBJ2-4,CASSLASEGIQYF,TGTGCCAGCAGCTTGGCTAGCGAGGGCATTCAGTACTTC
TRBV18,once,TRBD2,TRBJ2-7,CASSLAGASYEQYF,TGTGCCAGCTCACTAGCGGGGGCCTCCTACGAGCAGTACTTC
TRBV5-3,NA,NA,TRBJ1-1,CARSLIQGGTEAFF,TGTGCCAGAAGCTTGATTCAGGGAGGCACTGAAGCTTTCTTT
TRBV24-1,NA,NA,TRBJ2-7,CATSAGYEQYF,TGTGCCACCAGTGCGGGGTACGAGCAGTACTTC
TRBV27,NA,TRBD2,TRBJ2-5,CASSSSGGETQYF,TGTGCCAGCAGTTCTAGCGGGGGGGAGACCCAGTACTTC